These 22 T cell receptor beta chains share one sample of origin, sequenced in a study of blood T cell repertoires in COVID-19. Assay used: immunoSEQ multiplex PCR; TCRdb lists only in-frame clones, some missing. The table records approximately 190,000 clones, roughly four fifths of them present only once. Material: peripheral blood. The receptor set was obtained from a middle-aged woman with acute or convalescent COVID-19.

The chain joins TRBV5-8 to TRBJ2-5; a possible D gene is TRBD1 (5 bases). From germline, CDR1 is SGHTS and CDR2 YDEGEE. This CDR3 comprises 13 residues. Between the trimmed V and J ends, which lost 4 bases and 2 bases, there was a span of 9 bases. The chain's CDR3 is CASSRTSQETQYF. CDR3 sequence (DNA): TGTGCCAGCAGCCGGACATCTCAAGAGACCCAGTACTTC.

Points on this clone: Relative to the germline gene, one junction end is altered; a read error may explain this. The chain links TRBV2 to TRBJ1-2, with TRBD1 identical over 8 bases. The germline gives CDR1 SNHLY, CDR2 FYNNEI. The CDR3 has 13 residues. As DNA, the CDR3 is TGTGCCAGGAGTGGACAGGGAAACTATGGCTACACCTTC. Its translation: CARSGQGNYGYTF.

The J gene is TRBJ1-5, the V gene TRBV19; D is possibly TRBD1 (5 bases). V was shortened by 7 bases and J by 6 bases, with 16 bases between the two germline ends. This CDR3 region has 14 residues. The germline gives CDR1 LNHDA, CDR2 SQIVND (reference sequence). The CDR3 sequence: CASTYGAASQPQHF. CDR3 DNA: TGTGCCAGTACCTATGGGGCGGCCAGTCAGCCCCAGCATTTT.

This clone was counted only a few times. This chain joins TRBV24-1 and TRBJ2-2; 7 bases match TRBD1. The CDR3 covers 15 residues. V lost 3 bases to trimming and J lost 2 bases; unmatched junction nucleotides: 2. CDR1 is KGHDR, CDR2 SFDVKD, per germline. DNA of the CDR3: TGTGCCACCAGTGATGGGACAGCCAACACCGGGGAGCTGTTTTTT. Translating it yields CATSDGTANTGELFF.

V and J are TRBV7-2 and TRBJ1-4; maybe TRBD1 (5 bases). The CDR3 runs to 14 residues. From germline, CDR1 is SGHTA and CDR2 FQGNSA. V was shortened by 5 bases and J by 5 bases, with 12 bases between the two germline ends. CDR3 nucleotide sequence: TGTGCCAGCAGCCCGGGACTCATCAATGAAAAACTGTTTTTT. It translates to CASSPGLINEKLFF.

The chain recombines TRBV28 with TRBJ1-1; a possible D gene is TRBD1 (5 bases). This CDR3 is built from 15 residues. Deletions cut 5 bases from V and 1 base from J, with 14 bases between. From germline, CDR1 is MDHEN and CDR2 SYDVKM. The CDR3 sequence is CASSPPGVANTEAFF. CDR3 sequence (DNA): TGTGCCAGCAGTCCGCCGGGGGTAGCGAACACTGAAGCTTTCTTT.

The chain is built from TRBV28 and TRBJ1-5; D not certain. Germline CDR1 and CDR2: MDHEN and SYDVKM. V was pared by 6 bases and J by 5 bases, with 11 bases between. The CDR3 contains 13 residues. The CDR3 protein is CASRTLWYQPQHF. Written as DNA, the CDR3 is TGTGCCAGCAGGACACTGTGGTATCAGCCCCAGCATTTT.

This chain joins TRBV4-1 and TRBJ2-2; D not resolved. Germline CDR1 is MGHRA and CDR2 is YSYEKL. The CDR3 extends over 13 amino acids. With 3 bases removed from V and 1 base from J, the gap between germline ends came to 3 bases. CDR3 bases: TGCGCCAGCAGCCACTGGAACACCGGGGAGCTGTTTTTT. Amino acids: CASSHWNTGELFF.

The J gene is TRBJ2-1, the V gene TRBV10-3, with 8 positions matching TRBD2. The CDR3 length is 13 residues. Germline trimming cut 10 bases from V and 0 bases from J; bases unmatched to any gene: 2. Germline CDR1 ENHRY, CDR2 SYGVKD. For the CDR3, the DNA is TGTGCCACGGGGGGGAGCTCCTACAATGAGCAGTTCTTC. Protein product: CATGGSSYNEQFF.

This chain connects TRBV5-4 to TRBJ1-3; a weak D match, TRBD1 (6 bases). V was shortened by 3 bases and J by 2 bases, with 9 bases between the two germline ends. The CDR3 runs 14 residues. The germline V gene encodes CDR1 SGHNT and CDR2 YYREEE (reference sequence). CDR3 sequence reads: CASSYQGTGNTIYF. The CDR3 coding sequence is TGTGCCAGCAGCTATCAGGGGACTGGAAACACCATATATTTT.

DNA of the CDR3: TGTGCCAGCAGTTCAACTAGCGGGATTTACGAGCAGTACTTC. This codes for CASSSTSGIYEQYF. The rearrangement uses TRBV27 and TRBJ2-7, with 10 bases fitting TRBD2. Germline lookup yields CDR1 MNHEY and CDR2 SMNVEV (reference sequence). Trimming removed 4 bases from V and 4 bases from J; junction bases left unmatched: 4. The CDR3 has 14 residues.

The CDR3 nucleotides read TGCAGTGCTCCGACAGTCGAGGGCTACACCTTC. Amino acids: CSAPTVEGYTF. The rearrangement links TRBV20-1 to TRBJ1-2; a possible D gene is TRBD1 (5 bases). V lost 5 bases and J 8 bases, leaving 12 bases between the germline ends. Germline V gene sequence: CDR1 DFQATT, CDR2 SNEGSKA (reference sequence). The CDR3 has 11 residues.

CDR3 DNA sequence: TGCGCCAGCACCCGACAGGGGTTTGACGAGCAGTACTTC. It encodes CASTRQGFDEQYF. The chain is built from TRBV5-1 and TRBJ2-7; 8 bases agree with TRBD1. Germline V gene lookup returns CDR1 SGHRS and CDR2 YFSETQ. This CDR3 spans 13 amino acids. V lost 6 bases, J lost 5 bases, and 7 bases stayed unmatched.

The V gene is TRBV6-5, the J gene TRBJ2-7; 7 positions agree with TRBD2. This CDR3 contains 14 residues. Germline V gene sequence: CDR1 MNHEY, CDR2 SVGAGI. V lost 6 bases, J lost 3 bases, and 8 bases stayed unmatched. CDR3 in DNA: TGTGCCAGCAGATTAGTAGCGGGTAACTACGAGCAGTACTTC. The encoded protein is CASRLVAGNYEQYF.

The rearrangement links TRBV18 to TRBJ2-7, with D maybe TRBD2 (5 bases). V was shortened by 2 bases and J by 0 bases, with 17 bases between the two germline ends. CDR1 is KGHSH, CDR2 LQKENI, per germline. This CDR3 region has 17 residues. CDR3: CASSPWAVRVSSYEQYF. The CDR3 region has the DNA TGTGCCAGCTCACCATGGGCAGTGAGGGTAAGCTCCTACGAGCAGTACTTC. Supplemented by reference TRBV18 and TRBJ2-7, the full variable domain reads NAGVMQNPRHLVRRRGQEARLRCSPMKGHSHVYWYRQLPEEGLKFMVYLQKENIIDESGMPKERFSAEFPKEGPSILRIQQVVRGDSAAYFCASSPWAVRVSSYEQYFGPGTRLTVT.

The count of this clone is one. This sequence joins TRBV11-2 and TRBJ2-2; TRBD2 matches at 8 bases. This CDR3 spans 14 amino acids. J was trimmed by 7 bases and V by 4 bases; bases with no gene match: 5. The germline V gene has CDR1 SGHAT and CDR2 FQNNGV. The CDR3 DNA reads TGTGCCAGCAGCTCGACTAGCGTGGGCGGGGAGCTGTTTTTT. Amino acid sequence: CASSSTSVGGELFF.

The chain links TRBV28 to TRBJ2-7; 11 bases match TRBD1. Germline V lookup: CDR1 MDHEN, CDR2 SYDVKM. This CDR3 has 16 residues. The trim removed 2 bases at V and 3 bases at J, leaving 6 bases unmatched. The DNA of the CDR3 is TGTGCCAGCAGTTTAACCGGGACAGGGGGTTTCTACGAGCAGTACTTC. Its translation is CASSLTGTGGFYEQYF.

The chain joins TRBV19 to TRBJ2-1; D perhaps matches TRBD1 (5 bases). The CDR3 is 12 amino acids. The V gene's germline CDR1 is LNHDA and CDR2 SQIVND (reference sequence). V shed 5 bases and J shed 7 bases, with 9 bases lying between them. Here the CDR3 reads CASSRTGNEQFF. In nucleotides, the CDR3 is TGTGCCAGTAGTCGTACAGGTAATGAGCAGTTCTTC. The whole variable domain, remainder taken from reference TRBV19 and TRBJ2-1, is DGGITQSPKYLFRKEGQNVTLSCEQNLNHDAMYWYRQDPGQGLRLIYYSQIVNDFQKGDIAEGYSVSREKKESFPLTVTSAQKNPTAFYLCASSRTGNEQFFGPGTRLTVL.

The chain has TRBV14 and TRBJ2-3, with 7 bases matching TRBD2. V lost 4 bases and J lost 0; bases outside the gene matches: 13. This CDR3 contains 18 residues. Germline V gene data show CDR1 as SGHDN and CDR2 as FVKESK. The CDR3 nucleotides read TGTGCCAGCAGCCCTTTTACTTTAGGGAGGGAGAGCACAGATACGCAGTATTTT. It yields the protein CASSPFTLGRESTDTQYF.

The chain couples TRBV5-1 to TRBJ2-2; D uncertain. Germline V lookup: CDR1 SGHRS, CDR2 YFSETQ. CDR3 length: 15 amino acids. V was trimmed by 0 bases and J by 4 bases, leaving 10 bases between them. The CDR3 region is CASSLAVSGTGELFF. DNA of the CDR3: TGCGCCAGCAGCTTGGCCGTTTCCGGCACCGGGGAGCTGTTTTTT.

The rearrangement links TRBV19 to TRBJ1-3; no clear D gene. Germline V gene sequence: CDR1 LNHDA, CDR2 SQIVND (reference sequence). V was trimmed by 5 bases and J by 0 bases, leaving 8 bases between them. There are 14 residues in the CDR3. The CDR3 bases are TGTGCCAGTAGTTTCAGCGCCTCTGGAAACACCATATATTTT. Translation gives CASSFSASGNTIYF.

The chain links TRBV27 to TRBJ1-1; 7 nucleotides align to TRBD1. V lost 7 bases to trimming and J lost 4 bases; unmatched junction nucleotides: 9. CDR3 size: 14 residues. The germline V gene encodes CDR1 MNHEY and CDR2 SMNVEV (reference sequence). Written as DNA, the CDR3 is TGTGCCAGCACGCGACAGGGTTGGGGCACTGAAGCTTTCTTT. This sequence encodes CASTRQGWGTEAFF.